A single sample gave rise to the 23 T cell receptor beta chains below, sequenced in a study of T cell repertoires in cytomegalovirus infection (dated by TCRdb to the late 2010s). The run used an Illumina HiSeq 1500. TCRdb reworked the public reads: Q25 trimming with fastp, MiXCR clone assembly, productive beta chains retained. Entries that share a CDR3 protein sequence are merged under the most common genes and DNA. The sample data list approximately 250,000 distinct CDR3 sequences, and 9% to 15% of these were observed just once. About 1.5% of the sample is held by the ten biggest clonotypes. The material sequenced was PBMCs. Receptors were obtained from a human donor in good health (CMV status not recorded). Some clones in this sample may be carry-over from other donors' samples.

This clonotype has a handful of counts. The CDR3 DNA reads as TGTGCCAGCAGTTTGTCCTCAGGTTACTCTGGGGCCAACGTCCTGACTTTC. It yields the protein CASSLSSGYSGANVLTF. This chain joins TRBV28 and TRBJ2-6; unclear D gene. Germline V gene lookup returns CDR1 MDHEN and CDR2 SYDVKM. The CDR3 is 17 residues long. Trimming pared 3 bases from V and 0 bases from J, leaving 12 bases between.

J is TRBJ2-3 and V is TRBV5-6; 13 bases are a match to TRBD2. CDR1 and CDR2 from the germline V gene are SGHDT and YYEEEE. V was pared by 0 bases and J by 0 bases, with 7 bases of the junction left unmatched. The CDR3 is 19 amino acids. The CDR3 is CASSLVGLAGVESTDTQYF. The CDR3 DNA follows: TGTGCCAGCAGCTTGGTCGGACTAGCGGGAGTGGAGAGCACAGATACGCAGTATTTT.

Many counts were recorded for this clonotype. J is TRBJ1-1 and V is TRBV20-1, with D hard to call. CDR3 length equals 11 residues. Germline CDR1 DFQATT, CDR2 SNEGSKA (reference sequence). V lost 3 bases and J lost 1, with 3 bases in between. The CDR3 coding sequence is TGCAGTGCTAGGAGGAACACTGAAGCTTTCTTT. Its protein is CSARRNTEAFF.

This clonotype turned up a few times. The chain couples TRBV2 to TRBJ1-2; no clear D. Trimming left V 8 bases short and J 4 bases short, with 17 bases between. Germline CDR1 SNHLY, CDR2 FYNNEI. The CDR3 has 14 amino acids. The CDR3 is CASLPGRYAYGYTF. The CDR3 DNA follows: TGTGCCAGCCTCCCGGGCCGCTATGCCTATGGCTACACCTTC.

This clonotype showed up just a few times. CDR3 in amino acids: CASRPGAWEQYF. CDR3 in DNA: TGTGCCAGTAGACCCGGGGCCTGGGAGCAGTACTTC. The chain is built from TRBV28 and TRBJ2-7; D tentatively reads TRBD1 or TRBD2 (5 bases each). The CDR3 runs to 12 residues. V lost 9 bases, J lost 7 bases, and 16 bases lay in between. Germline V gene data show CDR1 as MDHEN and CDR2 as SYDVKM.

V and J are TRBV28 and TRBJ2-1; the match to TRBD1 covers 7 bases. CDR1 is MDHEN, CDR2 SYDVKM, per germline. This CDR3 region has 17 residues. J lost 2 bases, V lost 3 bases, and 10 bases had no gene match. CDR3 in DNA: TGTGCCAGCAGTTTCCTACAGGGGCCCTTACCCTACAATGAGCAGTTCTTC. It translates to CASSFLQGPLPYNEQFF.

The chain carries TRBV5-5 and TRBJ1-1, with 7 nucleotides matching TRBD1. Trimming at V came to 0 bases and at J to 4 bases, leaving 3 bases not matched to a gene. CDR1 and CDR2 from the germline V gene are SGHKS and YYEKEE (reference sequence). This CDR3 has 14 amino acids. In DNA, the CDR3 is TGTGCCAGCAGCTTGGTCAGGGGGGTCACTGAAGCTTTCTTT. Translating gives CASSLVRGVTEAFF.

This clonotype was recorded at least ten times. The chain carries TRBV7-2 and TRBJ1-1; D gene ambiguous. From germline, CDR1 is SGHTA and CDR2 FQGNSA. The CDR3 is 15 residues long. Trimming cost V 1 base and J 1 base, with 10 bases left between them. The CDR3 region has the DNA TGTGCCAGCAGCTTAGGATTTCAGGCGAACACTGAAGCTTTCTTT. Protein sequence: CASSLGFQANTEAFF. Based on the CDR3 plus reference TRBV7-2 and TRBJ1-1, the full variable domain is GAGVSQSPSNKVTEKGKDVELRCDPISGHTALYWYRQSLGQGLEFLIYFQGNSAPDKSGLPSDRFSAERTGGSVSTLTIQRTQQEDSAVYLCASSLGFQANTEAFFGQGTRLTVV.

This clonotype has a count of ten or more. The V and J genes are TRBV7-2 and TRBJ2-1; the match to TRBD2 covers 12 bases. The CDR3 runs 12 residues. With V trimmed by 5 bases and J by 13 bases, 3 bases remained unmatched. Germline CDR1 is SGHTA and CDR2 is FQGNSA. DNA for the CDR3: TGTGCCAGCAGCCCGACTAGCGGGAGTCAGTTCTTC. Its protein is CASSPTSGSQFF.

This clonotype came up many times. This chain joins TRBV20-1 and TRBJ1-4; unclear D gene. With 6 bases removed from V and 16 bases from J, the gap between germline ends came to 18 bases. This CDR3 has 11 residues. Germline CDR1 DFQATT, CDR2 SNEGSKA (reference sequence). This CDR3 reads CSASPAGLGFF. The CDR3 DNA sequence: TGCAGTGCCAGTCCCGCAGGATTGGGGTTTTTT.

This clonotype appeared many times. This chain uses TRBV7-6 with TRBJ1-3; no clear D. V lost 0 bases and J lost 6, with 6 bases in between. Germline values: CDR1 SGHVS, CDR2 FNYEAQ. This CDR3 comprises 13 residues. The CDR3 nucleotides are TGTGCCAGCAGCTTAGCGCCTGAAAACACCATATATTTT. It translates to CASSLAPENTIYF.

The V and J genes are TRBV7-3 and TRBJ2-3; 11 bases line up with TRBD2. V shed 5 bases, J shed 5 bases, and the junction held 12 bases outside the gene matches. The CDR3 contains 17 residues. CDR1 is SGHTA, CDR2 FQGTGA, per germline. CDR3 residues: CASSRRDLAGGGDTQYF. CDR3 in DNA: TGTGCCAGCAGCAGGCGAGATCTAGCGGGGGGTGGAGATACGCAGTATTTT. Full variable domain (missing parts from reference TRBV7-3 and TRBJ2-3): GAGVSQTPSNKVTEKGKYVELRCDPISGHTALYWYRQSLGQGPEFLIYFQGTGAADDSGLPNDRFFAVRPEGSVSTLKIQRTERGDSAVYLCASSRRDLAGGGDTQYFGPGTRLTVL.

This clonotype was counted ten times or more. The gene calls are TRBV7-2 and TRBJ1-6; D ambiguous. V dropped 3 bases and J dropped 0 bases, with 12 bases sitting between them. This CDR3 has 17 amino acids. The germline gives CDR1 SGHTA, CDR2 FQGNSA. The chain's CDR3 is CASSFGFRSSYNSPLHF. In DNA form, the CDR3 reads TGTGCCAGCAGCTTTGGATTCAGGAGCTCCTATAATTCACCCCTCCACTTT. Full variable domain (remainder filled in from reference TRBV7-2 and TRBJ1-6): GAGVSQSPSNKVTEKGKDVELRCDPISGHTALYWYRQSLGQGLEFLIYFQGNSAPDKSGLPSDRFSAERTGGSVSTLTIQRTQQEDSAVYLCASSFGFRSSYNSPLHFGNGTRLTVT.

With regard to this clonotype: A much more abundant neighbour one base away suggests this may be a read error. The V and J genes are TRBV19 and TRBJ1-1; 8 bases fit TRBD1. The germline CDR1 and CDR2 sequences are LNHDA and SQIVND (reference sequence). The CDR3 contains 14 residues. Trimming took 4 bases from V and 6 from J; bases not matched to a gene: 7. CDR3: CASSTDRAWSEAFF. CDR3 nucleotides: TGTGCCAGTAGTACGGACAGGGCCTGGTCTGAAGCTTTCTTT.

This clonotype was seen ten or more times. V gene TRBV11-3 combines with J gene TRBJ2-5; D uncertain. The CDR3 consists of 12 residues. V lost 9 bases to trimming and J lost 5 bases, with 13 bases between them. Germline lookup yields CDR1 SGHNT and CDR2 YENEEA. The CDR3 DNA follows: TGTGCCAGTGGCCTGGTGGGGGAGACCCAGTACTTC. Protein product: CASGLVGETQYF.

This clonotype was recorded many times. This rearrangement joins TRBV6-2 or TRBV6-3 to TRBJ2-1, with 10 bases matching TRBD2. Germline V gene sequence: CDR1 MNHEY, CDR2 SVGEGT. This CDR3 spans 17 amino acids. The V gene end was trimmed by 2 bases and the J gene end by 4 bases; junction bases not matched to a gene: 8. The CDR3 loop reads CASSYHRTSGTYNEQFF. CDR3 coding DNA: TGTGCCAGCAGTTACCACCGAACTAGCGGGACTTACAATGAGCAGTTCTTC.

The gene calls are TRBV5-1 and TRBJ1-1; 7 positions match TRBD1. This CDR3 is built from 15 residues. With V trimmed by 0 bases and J by 1 base, 3 bases remained unmatched. The germline CDR1 and CDR2 sequences are SGHRS and YFSETQ. The CDR3 DNA is TGCGCCAGCAGCTTGGAGACAGGGAGGAACACTGAAGCTTTCTTT. Encoded protein: CASSLETGRNTEAFF.

In its sample, this clonotype was seen a few times. V and J are TRBV27 and TRBJ2-3; D unresolved. The ends were cut back, 2 bases at V and 1 base at J, with 4 bases in the middle. The CDR3 is 13 residues long. Per the germline V gene, CDR1 is MNHEY and CDR2 is SMNVEV (reference sequence). Here the CDR3 reads CASSLMGTDTQYF. As DNA, the CDR3 is TGTGCCAGCAGTTTAATGGGCACAGATACGCAGTATTTT.

In this sample, this clonotype turned up many times. V gene TRBV20-1 combines with J gene TRBJ1-1; D not certain. This CDR3 is 14 amino acids long. The V gene lost 0 bases and the J gene lost 4 bases, with 12 bases spanning the gap. Per the germline V gene, CDR1 is DFQATT and CDR2 is SNEGSKA (reference sequence). CDR3 nucleotides: TGCAGTGCTAGAGATCCGGAGAAGGGCACTGAAGCTTTCTTT. It yields the protein CSARDPEKGTEAFF.

This clonotype came up many times. This chain joins TRBV4-3 and TRBJ2-1, with 9 bases that match TRBD1. In germline, CDR1 is LGHNA, CDR2 YSLEER. The V gene end was trimmed by 5 bases and the J gene end by 6 bases; junction bases not matched to a gene: 14. This CDR3 spans 17 amino acids. CDR3 DNA: TGCGCCAGCAGCGCGCGATCCGGGACAGGGTCAATCAATGAGCAGTTCTTC. It codes for CASSARSGTGSINEQFF.

The rearrangement joins TRBV6-4 to TRBJ2-5; D call uncertain. V was clipped by 2 bases and J by 0 bases, with 4 bases between them. The V gene's germline CDR1 is MRHNA and CDR2 SNTAGT. This CDR3 has 13 residues. CDR3 coding DNA: TGTGCCAGCAGTGACGCGTACCAAGAGACCCAGTACTTC. Its translation: CASSDAYQETQYF.

As DNA, the CDR3 is TGTGCTAGTGGTTTGCTCCGGGACAGCAATCAGCCCCAGCATTTT. This encodes CASGLLRDSNQPQHF. The chain joins TRBV12-5 to TRBJ1-5; the D gene is possibly TRBD1 (5 bases). The V end was cut by 2 bases, the J end by 1 base, with 9 bases between. Germline V gene lookup returns CDR1 LGHNT and CDR2 FRNRAP. The CDR3 is 15 amino acids.

This clonotype was seen at least ten times. V is TRBV2 and J is TRBJ2-2; D is uncertain. Trimming cost V 1 base and J 14 bases, with 14 bases left between them. Germline V gene lookup returns CDR1 SNHLY and CDR2 FYNNEI. This CDR3 has 13 residues. DNA for the CDR3: TGTGCCAGCAGTGAAGGAGGTCCCAATGTCCTGTTTTTT. It yields the protein CASSEGGPNVLFF.